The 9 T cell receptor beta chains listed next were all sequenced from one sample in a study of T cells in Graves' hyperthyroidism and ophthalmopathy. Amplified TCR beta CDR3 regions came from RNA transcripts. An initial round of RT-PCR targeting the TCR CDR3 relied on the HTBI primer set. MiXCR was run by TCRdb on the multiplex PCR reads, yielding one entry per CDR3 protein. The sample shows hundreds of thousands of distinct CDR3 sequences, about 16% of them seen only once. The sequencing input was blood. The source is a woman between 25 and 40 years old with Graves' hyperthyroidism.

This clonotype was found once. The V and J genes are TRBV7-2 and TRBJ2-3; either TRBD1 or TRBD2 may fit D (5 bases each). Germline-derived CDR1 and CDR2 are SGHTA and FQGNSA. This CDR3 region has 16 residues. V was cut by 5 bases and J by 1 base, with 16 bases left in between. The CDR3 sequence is CASSQPVGRGTDTQYF. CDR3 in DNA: TGTGCCAGCAGCCAGCCCGTGGGGCGGGGCACAGATACGCAGTATTTT.

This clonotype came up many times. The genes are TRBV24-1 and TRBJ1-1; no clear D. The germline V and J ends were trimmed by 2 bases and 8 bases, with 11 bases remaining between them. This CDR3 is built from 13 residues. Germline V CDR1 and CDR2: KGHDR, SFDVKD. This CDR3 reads CATSDSSDPEAFF. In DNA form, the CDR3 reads TGTGCCACCAGTGATTCCTCAGATCCCGAAGCTTTCTTT.

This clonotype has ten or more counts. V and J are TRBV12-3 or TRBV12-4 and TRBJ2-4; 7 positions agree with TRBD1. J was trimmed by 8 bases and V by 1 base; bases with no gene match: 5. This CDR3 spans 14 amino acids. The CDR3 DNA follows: TGTGCCAGCAGTTTAGGACAGGGTGACGACATTCAGTACTTC. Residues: CASSLGQGDDIQYF.

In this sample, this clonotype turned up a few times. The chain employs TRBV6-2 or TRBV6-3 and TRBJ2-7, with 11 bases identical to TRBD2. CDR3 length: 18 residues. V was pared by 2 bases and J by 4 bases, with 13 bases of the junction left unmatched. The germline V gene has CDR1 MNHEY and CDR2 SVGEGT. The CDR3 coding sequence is TGTGCCAGCAGTTACCCTCCCACGGGGCTAGCGGGAGGATACGAGCAGTACTTC. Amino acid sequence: CASSYPPTGLAGGYEQYF.

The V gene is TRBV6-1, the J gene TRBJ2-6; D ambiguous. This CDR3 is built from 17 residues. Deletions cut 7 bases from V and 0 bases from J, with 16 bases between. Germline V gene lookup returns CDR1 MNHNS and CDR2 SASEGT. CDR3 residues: CASTLGRVSSGANVLTF. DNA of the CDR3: TGTGCCAGCACCCTGGGCCGGGTTAGCTCTGGGGCCAACGTCCTGACTTTC.

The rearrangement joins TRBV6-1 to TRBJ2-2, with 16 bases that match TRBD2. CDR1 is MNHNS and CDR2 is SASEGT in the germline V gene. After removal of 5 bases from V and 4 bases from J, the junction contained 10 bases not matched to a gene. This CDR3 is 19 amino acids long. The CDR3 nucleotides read TGTGCCAGCAGTCCGGGACTAGCGGGAGGGCCGATCGTCACCGGGGAGCTGTTTTTT. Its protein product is CASSPGLAGGPIVTGELFF.

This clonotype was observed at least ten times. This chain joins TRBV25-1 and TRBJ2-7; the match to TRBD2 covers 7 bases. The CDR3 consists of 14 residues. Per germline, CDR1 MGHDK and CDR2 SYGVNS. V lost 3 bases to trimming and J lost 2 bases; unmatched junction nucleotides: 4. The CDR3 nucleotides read TGTGCCAGCAGTGACACTAGCGTGACCTACGAGCAGTACTTC. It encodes CASSDTSVTYEQYF.

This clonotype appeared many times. The CDR3 region has the DNA TGTGCCTGGAGTGGGGGCAGGGACACTGAAGCTTTCTTT. Translated: CAWSGGRDTEAFF. V usage is TRBV30 and J usage is TRBJ1-1, with D perhaps TRBD1 (5 bases). The CDR3 is 13 residues long. Germline CDR1 is GTSNPN and CDR2 is SVGIG (reference sequence). The ends were cut back, 1 base at V and 3 bases at J, with 9 bases in the middle.

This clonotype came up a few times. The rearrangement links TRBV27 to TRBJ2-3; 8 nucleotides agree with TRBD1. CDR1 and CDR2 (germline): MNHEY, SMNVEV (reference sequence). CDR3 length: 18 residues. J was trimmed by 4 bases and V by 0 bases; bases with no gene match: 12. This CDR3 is CASSLSPGLRGRADTQYF. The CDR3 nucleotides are TGTGCCAGCAGTTTATCTCCGGGTCTCAGGGGGCGCGCAGATACGCAGTATTTT.